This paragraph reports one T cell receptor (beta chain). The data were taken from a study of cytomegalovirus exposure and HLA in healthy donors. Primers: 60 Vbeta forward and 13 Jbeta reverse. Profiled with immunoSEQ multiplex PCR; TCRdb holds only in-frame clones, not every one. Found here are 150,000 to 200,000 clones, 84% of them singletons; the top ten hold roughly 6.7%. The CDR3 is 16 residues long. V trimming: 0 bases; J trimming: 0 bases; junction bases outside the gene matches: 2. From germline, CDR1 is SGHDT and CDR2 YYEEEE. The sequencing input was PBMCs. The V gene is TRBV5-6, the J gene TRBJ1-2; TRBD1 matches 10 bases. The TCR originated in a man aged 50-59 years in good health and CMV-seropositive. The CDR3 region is CASSLADRGSNYGYTF. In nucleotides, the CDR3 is TGTGCCAGCAGCTTGGCGGACAGGGGGTCTAACTATGGCTACACCTTC.